Following are 20 T cell receptor beta chains from one sample sequenced in a study of human T cells and chemical hapten exposure. The sample's time point: pre-sensitization, week 0. Treatment in this sample: therapeutic diphenylcyclopropenone sensitization with weekly scalp DPC. TCRdb re-called the RACE reads with MiXCR, one entry per CDR3 protein. This table has around 57,000 distinct CDR3 sequences, roughly 10% appearing once. Specimen: whole blood, collected in connection with sensitization to the hapten diphenylcyclopropenone (DPC). Every receptor here comes from a woman aged 40 to 49 with alopecia areata. Some clones in this sample may be carry-over from other donors' samples.

As regards this clonotype: A much larger clone differs from this one at a single base, so this may be a read error. J is TRBJ2-1 and V is TRBV7-6, with TRBD1 matching over 10 bases. This CDR3 has 14 residues. Germline loops: CDR1 SGHVS, CDR2 FNYEAQ. CDR3 sequence: CVSSSRDRGQEQFF. CDR3 nucleotides: TGTGTCAGCAGCAGCCGGGACAGGGGCCAGGAGCAGTTCTTC.

CDR3 loop: CASMARAGNNSPLHF. The CDR3 nucleotides read TGTGCCAGCATGGCCAGGGCGGGGAATAATTCACCCCTCCACTTT. The rearrangement joins TRBV2 to TRBJ1-6; a weak D match, TRBD1 (5 bases). Germline V gene data show CDR1 as SNHLY and CDR2 as FYNNEI. Trimming removed 7 bases at V and 5 bases at J, with 15 bases between. The CDR3 extends over 15 amino acids.

This clonotype was found many times. The V call is TRBV7-8, the J call TRBJ2-7; 9 bases fit TRBD2. V shed 5 bases, J shed 1 base, and the junction held 9 bases outside the gene matches. The CDR3 has 16 amino acids. CDR1 and CDR2 (germline): SGHVS, FQNEAQ. CDR3 DNA: TGTGCCAGCAGCCCCCGGAGGCTAGCGGGGTCCTACGAGCAGTACTTC. This encodes CASSPRRLAGSYEQYF.

This clonotype was recorded at least ten times. The rearrangement joins TRBV25-1 to TRBJ2-7, with 9 bases aligning to TRBD1. The CDR3 spans 15 residues. V was pared by 4 bases and J by 3 bases, with 7 bases of the junction left unmatched. In germline, CDR1 is MGHDK, CDR2 SYGVNS. The CDR3 loop is CASSAVGQGLYEQYF. In DNA, the CDR3 is TGTGCCAGCAGTGCGGTGGGACAGGGACTCTACGAGCAGTACTTC.

In this sample, this clonotype turned up a few times. J is TRBJ2-5 and V is TRBV6-2 or TRBV6-3, with TRBD1 matching over 9 bases. This CDR3 region has 17 residues. Germline loops: CDR1 MNHEY, CDR2 SVGEGT. V dropped 6 bases and J dropped 5; count of bases not matched to a gene: 16. The CDR3 protein is CASRIRRQGQGRETQYF. The CDR3 DNA sequence: TGTGCCAGCAGGATCCGGCGGCAGGGACAGGGCCGGGAGACCCAGTACTTC.

This clonotype was picked up many times. The chain employs TRBV15 and TRBJ2-3; TRBD2 matches 10 bases. V trimming: 3 bases; J trimming: 6 bases; junction bases outside the gene matches: 9. There are 16 residues in the CDR3. Germline V lookup: CDR1 LNHNV, CDR2 YYDKDF (reference sequence). The CDR3, as DNA: TGTGCCACCAGCAGCGGGATGGGGACTAGCGTCGATACGCAGTATTTT. It codes for CATSSGMGTSVDTQYF.

This clonotype was recorded at least ten times. The gene calls are TRBV29-1 and TRBJ1-4; D might be TRBD1 (6 bases). Between the trimmed V and J ends, which lost 7 bases and 5 bases, there was a span of 17 bases. This CDR3 has 14 amino acids. Germline CDR1 and CDR2: SQVTM and ANQGSEA. CDR3 DNA: TGCAGCGCCCGTGAACGACAGGAAAATGAAAAACTGTTTTTT. Translation gives CSARERQENEKLFF.

This chain links TRBV20-1 with TRBJ2-7; D tentatively fits TRBD1 or TRBD2 (5 bases each). The V end was cut by 3 bases, the J end by 7 bases, with 16 bases between. Germline V gives CDR1 DFQATT, CDR2 SNEGSKA (reference sequence). This CDR3 has 13 amino acids. The CDR3 nucleotides are TGCAGTGCTAGGGGGGACCCAAAGAGAGAGCAGTACTTC. This translates into CSARGDPKREQYF.

The chain links TRBV18 to TRBJ2-1; TRBD2 matches 8 bases. With V trimmed by 6 bases and J by 5 bases, 9 bases remained unmatched. Germline V gene sequence: CDR1 KGHSH, CDR2 LQKENI. This CDR3 is built from 15 residues. Written as DNA, the CDR3 is TGTGCCAGCTCCACCCCAGCGGGGGTTCACAATGAGCAGTTCTTC. Residues: CASSTPAGVHNEQFF.

The CDR3, as DNA: TGTGCCTGGGAAAGAGACTCTCCGCCCGAGCAGTACTTC. Amino acids: CAWERDSPPEQYF. V gene TRBV30 combines with J gene TRBJ2-7; no firm D call. The CDR3 runs to 13 residues. CDR1 is GTSNPN, CDR2 SVGIG, per germline (reference sequence). V was shortened by 5 bases and J by 6 bases, with 17 bases between the two germline ends.

This clonotype appeared many times. The chain combines TRBV7-9 with TRBJ2-1, with 7 bases identical to TRBD2. CDR1 is SEHNR, CDR2 FQNEAQ, per germline (reference sequence). Trimming removed 3 bases from V and 3 bases from J; junction bases left unmatched: 14. This CDR3 is 18 amino acids long. The CDR3 spells CASSLRGAEAGIYNEQFF. CDR3 nucleotide sequence: TGTGCCAGCAGCTTGCGGGGTGCGGAAGCGGGGATCTACAATGAGCAGTTCTTC.

The sample holds many counts of this clonotype. The chain has TRBV20-1 and TRBJ1-2, with 7 bases identical to TRBD1. Per the germline V gene, CDR1 is DFQATT and CDR2 is SNEGSKA (reference sequence). There are 12 residues in the CDR3. J gave up 10 bases and V 5 bases, and 10 bases lay outside the gene matches. The CDR3 nucleotides read TGCAGTGCTCTACAGGGGTGGCTGCTCTACACCTTC. Protein sequence: CSALQGWLLYTF.

A note on this clonotype: The CDR3 does not end in the conserved phenylalanine or tryptophan, so this is likely a read error. The limits of the CDR3 on the DNA are not certain, so only TCRdb's listed CDR3 is given. The chain's CDR3 is CSVRQGDRTTL. The V call is TRBV29-1, the J call TRBJ2-7; no DNA check was done on the table's D call, TRBD1. CDR1 SQVTM and CDR2 ANQGSEA come from the germline V gene. The CDR3 sequence runs 11 residues, both termini included.

Many counts were recorded for this clonotype. The rearrangement links TRBV5-5 to TRBJ1-2; tentative D call: TRBD1 (6 bases). The CDR3 has 14 amino acids. The V and J ends lost 0 bases and 0 bases respectively, with 6 bases between them. Germline V CDR1 and CDR2: SGHKS, YYEKEE (reference sequence). CDR3: CASSLGQANYGYTF. The CDR3 coding sequence is TGTGCCAGCAGCTTGGGACAGGCTAACTATGGCTACACCTTC.

This clonotype was seen at least ten times. One end of the junction varies from germline; a read error may be responsible. The chain employs TRBV7-7 and TRBJ2-7; 9 bases match TRBD2. The CDR3 is 15 residues long. Germline CDR1 is SSHAT and CDR2 is FNYEAQ (reference sequence). The CDR3 reads CASSLAAGGQYEQYF. The CDR3 bases are TGTGCTAGCAGCTTAGCGGCGGGGGGGCAGTACGAGCAGTACTTC.

In this sample, this clonotype turned up a few times. The rearrangement joins TRBV20-1 to TRBJ2-2; TRBD2 matches at 14 bases. Trimming cost V 5 bases and J 5 bases; bases outside gene matches: 16. Germline lookup yields CDR1 DFQATT and CDR2 SNEGSKA (reference sequence). There are 19 residues in the CDR3. CDR3 residues: CSAHHPGGLAGGGTGELFF. CDR3 bases: TGCAGTGCTCACCACCCCGGAGGACTAGCGGGAGGAGGTACCGGGGAGCTGTTTTTT.

The chain joins TRBV4-3 to TRBJ2-2; D unclear. Trimming shortened V by 0 bases and J by 6 bases, and 11 bases separated the two germline ends. The CDR3 is 15 amino acids. Germline V CDR1 and CDR2: LGHNA, YSLEER. This CDR3 is CASSQDLLGSGELFF. CDR3 DNA: TGCGCCAGCAGCCAAGATCTCTTGGGTTCCGGGGAGCTGTTTTTT.

This clonotype was observed a few times. The chain combines TRBV19 with TRBJ2-7; TRBD2 agrees at 8 bases. There are 14 residues in the CDR3. In germline, CDR1 is LNHDA, CDR2 SQIVND (reference sequence). The J segment lost 2 bases and the V segment lost 4 bases, leaving 4 bases of the junction unmatched. The DNA for the CDR3 is TGTGCCAGTAGTACGGGACTAGTCGCCTACGAGCAGTACTTC. Its translation: CASSTGLVAYEQYF.

This clonotype was detected many times. Written as DNA, the CDR3 is TGTGCCAGCAGCGAGGCAGATACGCAGTATTTT. It specifies CASSEADTQYF. This chain joins TRBV7-9 and TRBJ2-3, with unresolved D. Germline CDR1 reads SEHNR; CDR2 reads FQNEAQ (reference sequence). Between the trimmed V and J ends, which lost 5 bases and 4 bases, there was a span of 4 bases. The CDR3 runs to 11 residues.

A word on this clonotype: It may be a read error: a sequence one base away is much more abundant. This sequence joins TRBV7-2 and TRBJ2-7; tentative D call: TRBD2 (5 bases). Germline CDR1 reads SGHTA; CDR2 reads FQGNSA. The CDR3 is 15 amino acids. CDR3 sequence (DNA): TGTGCCAGCAGCTTACGCCTCAGCGGCTCCTACGGGCAGTACTTC. It is translated as CASSLRLSGSYGQYF. The complete variable domain, with remaining parts taken from reference TRBV7-2 and TRBJ2-7, reads GAGVSQSPSNKVTEKGKDVELRCDPISGHTALYWYRQSLGQGLEFLIYFQGNSAPDKSGLPSDRFSAERTGGSVSTLTIQRTQQEDSAVYLCASSLRLSGSYGQYFGPGTRLTVT.